This TCR beta chain derives from a study of control samples from healthy donors and cancer patients. Only in-frame clones appear in the TCRdb table, and some are missing; sequencing was by immunoSEQ multiplex PCR. Of 400,000 to 450,000 clones in the sample, around 90% are singletons; the top ten hold more than 6%. The V end lost 1 base, the J end lost 2 bases, and 16 bases lay between the germline ends. Germline loops: CDR1 SGHVS, CDR2 FQNEAQ. There are 17 residues in the CDR3. The sequencing input was PBMCs. The clonotype comes from a man between 40 and 49 years old with head and neck cancer. J is TRBJ2-3 and V is TRBV7-8, with TRBD1 as a possible D gene (6 bases). The CDR3, as DNA: TGTGCCAGCAGCTTAGTGGGGACACAAAACCCCACAGATACGCAGTATTTT. Translation gives CASSLVGTQNPTDTQYF.